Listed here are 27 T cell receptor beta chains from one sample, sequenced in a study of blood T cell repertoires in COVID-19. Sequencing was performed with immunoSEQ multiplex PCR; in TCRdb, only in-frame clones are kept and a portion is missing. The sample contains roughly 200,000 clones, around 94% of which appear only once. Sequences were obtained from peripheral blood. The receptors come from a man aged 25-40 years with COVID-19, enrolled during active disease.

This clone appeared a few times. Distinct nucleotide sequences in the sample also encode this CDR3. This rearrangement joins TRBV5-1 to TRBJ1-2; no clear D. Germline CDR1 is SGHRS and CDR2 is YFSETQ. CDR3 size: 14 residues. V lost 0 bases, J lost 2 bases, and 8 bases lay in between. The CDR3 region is CASSLAGGNYGYTF. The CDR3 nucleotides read TGCGCCAGCAGCTTGGCCGGCGGGAACTATGGCTACACCTTC. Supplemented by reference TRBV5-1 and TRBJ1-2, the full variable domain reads KAGVTQTPRYLIKTRGQQVTLSCSPISGHRSVSWYQQTPGQGLQFLFEYFSETQRNKGNFPGRFSGRQFSNSRSEMNVSTLELGDSALYLCASSLAGGNYGYTFGSGTRLTVV.

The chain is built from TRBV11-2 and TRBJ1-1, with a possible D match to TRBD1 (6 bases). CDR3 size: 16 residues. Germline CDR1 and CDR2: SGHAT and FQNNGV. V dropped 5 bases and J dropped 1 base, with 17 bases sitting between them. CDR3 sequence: CASSPWQGRSNTEAFF. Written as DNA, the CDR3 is TGTGCCAGCAGCCCATGGCAGGGGCGGTCGAACACTGAAGCTTTCTTT. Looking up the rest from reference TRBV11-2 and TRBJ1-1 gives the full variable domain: EAGVAQSPRYKIIEKRQSVAFWCNPISGHATLYWYQQILGQGPKLLIQFQNNGVVDDSQLPKDRFSAERLKGVDSTLKIQPAKLEDSAVYLCASSPWQGRSNTEAFFGQGTRLTVV.

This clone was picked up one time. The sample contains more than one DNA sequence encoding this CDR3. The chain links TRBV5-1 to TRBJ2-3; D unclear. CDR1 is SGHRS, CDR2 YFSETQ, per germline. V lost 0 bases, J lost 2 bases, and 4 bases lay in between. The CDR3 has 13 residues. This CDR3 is CASSLASTDTQYF. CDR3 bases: TGCGCCAGCAGCTTGGCATCCACAGATACGCAGTATTTT.

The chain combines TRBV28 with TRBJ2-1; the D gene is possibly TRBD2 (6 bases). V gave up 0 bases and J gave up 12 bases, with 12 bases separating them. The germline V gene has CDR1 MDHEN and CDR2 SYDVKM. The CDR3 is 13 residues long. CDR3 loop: CASSLWGSGLQFF. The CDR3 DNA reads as TGTGCCAGCAGTTTATGGGGGTCGGGACTGCAGTTCTTC.

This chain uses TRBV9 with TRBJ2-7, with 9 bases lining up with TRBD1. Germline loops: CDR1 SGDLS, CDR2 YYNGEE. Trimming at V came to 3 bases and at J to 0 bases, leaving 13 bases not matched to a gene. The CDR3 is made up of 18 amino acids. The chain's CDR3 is CASSAGDRESSGSYEQYF. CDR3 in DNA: TGTGCCAGCAGCGCGGGGGACAGGGAGAGTTCGGGCTCCTACGAGCAGTACTTC.

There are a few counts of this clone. The CDR3: CASSQEFLYEQYF. The DNA for the CDR3 is TGCGCCAGCAGCCAAGAGTTCCTATACGAGCAGTACTTC. The chain recombines TRBV4-1 with TRBJ2-7, with D uncertain. Trimming pared 0 bases from V and 4 bases from J, leaving 7 bases between. This CDR3 contains 13 residues. From germline, CDR1 is MGHRA and CDR2 YSYEKL.

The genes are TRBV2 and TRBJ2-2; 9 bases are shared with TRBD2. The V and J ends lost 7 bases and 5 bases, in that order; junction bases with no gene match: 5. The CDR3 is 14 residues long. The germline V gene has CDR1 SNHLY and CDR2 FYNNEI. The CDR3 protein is CASNSGGGTGELFF. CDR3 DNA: TGTGCCAGCAATAGCGGGGGTGGGACCGGGGAGCTGTTTTTT.

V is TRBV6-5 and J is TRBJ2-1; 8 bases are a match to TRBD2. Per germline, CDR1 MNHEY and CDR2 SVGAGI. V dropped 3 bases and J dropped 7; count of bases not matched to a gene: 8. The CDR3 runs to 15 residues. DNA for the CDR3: TGTGCCAGCAGTTATCTGGCGGGGGGTAGGAATGAGCAGTTCTTC. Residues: CASSYLAGGRNEQFF.

The CDR3 loop reads CASSEVPGGLNTEAFF. CDR3 nucleotide sequence: TGTGCCAGCAGTGAAGTCCCGGGGGGATTGAACACTGAAGCTTTCTTT. V and J are TRBV2 and TRBJ1-1; D may be TRBD1 (5 bases). In germline, CDR1 is SNHLY, CDR2 FYNNEI. The CDR3 consists of 16 residues. V dropped 1 base and J dropped 0 bases, with 12 bases sitting between them.

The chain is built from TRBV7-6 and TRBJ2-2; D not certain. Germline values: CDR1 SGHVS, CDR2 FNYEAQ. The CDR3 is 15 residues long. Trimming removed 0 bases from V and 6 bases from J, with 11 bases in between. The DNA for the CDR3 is TGTGCCAGCAGCTTAGCGCGGTTTACGGCCGGGGAGCTGTTTTTT. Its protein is CASSLARFTAGELFF. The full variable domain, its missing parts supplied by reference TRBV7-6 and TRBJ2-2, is GAGVSQSPRYKVTKRGQDVALRCDPISGHVSLYWYRQALGQGPEFLTYFNYEAQQDKSGLPNDRFSAERPEGSISTLTIQRTEQRDSAMYRCASSLARFTAGELFFGEGSRLTVL.

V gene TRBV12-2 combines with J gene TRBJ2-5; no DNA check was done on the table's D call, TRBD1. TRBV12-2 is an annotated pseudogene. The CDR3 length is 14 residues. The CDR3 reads CASRRKGFGETQYF. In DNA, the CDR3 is TGTGCAAGTCGCCGCAAGGGGTTCGGAGAGACCCAGTACTTC.

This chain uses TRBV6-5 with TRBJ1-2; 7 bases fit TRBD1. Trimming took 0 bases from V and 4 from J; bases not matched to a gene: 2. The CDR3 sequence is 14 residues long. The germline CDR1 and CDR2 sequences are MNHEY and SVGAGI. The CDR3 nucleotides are TGTGCCAGCAGTTACTCGGACAGGAGCTATGGCTACACCTTC. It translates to CASSYSDRSYGYTF.

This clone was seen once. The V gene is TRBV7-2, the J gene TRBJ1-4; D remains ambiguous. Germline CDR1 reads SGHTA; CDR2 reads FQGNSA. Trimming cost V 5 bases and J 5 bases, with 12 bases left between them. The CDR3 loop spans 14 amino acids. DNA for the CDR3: TGTGCCAGCAGCCTAGGCCCGGGGAATGAAAAACTGTTTTTT. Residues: CASSLGPGNEKLFF.

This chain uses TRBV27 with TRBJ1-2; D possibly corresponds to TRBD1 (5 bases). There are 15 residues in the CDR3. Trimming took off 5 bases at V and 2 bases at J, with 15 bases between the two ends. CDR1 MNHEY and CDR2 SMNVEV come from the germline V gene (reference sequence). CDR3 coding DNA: TGTGCCAGCAGTCCCCGACGGGGGGGGAACTATGGCTACACCTTC. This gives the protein CASSPRRGGNYGYTF.

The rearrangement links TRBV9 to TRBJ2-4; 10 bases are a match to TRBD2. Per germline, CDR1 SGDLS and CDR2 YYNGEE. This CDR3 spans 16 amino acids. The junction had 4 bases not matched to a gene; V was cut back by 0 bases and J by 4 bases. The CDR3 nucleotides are TGTGCCAGCAGCGTAGACGCTAGCGGGGGTAAAAACATTCAGTACTTC. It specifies CASSVDASGGKNIQYF.

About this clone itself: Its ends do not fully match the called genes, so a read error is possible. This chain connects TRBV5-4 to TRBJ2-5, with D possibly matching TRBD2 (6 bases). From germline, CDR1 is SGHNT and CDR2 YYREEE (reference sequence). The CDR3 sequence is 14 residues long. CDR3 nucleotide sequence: TGTGCCAGCAGCCCCCGGGACTTACAAGAGGCCCAGTACTTC. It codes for CASSPRDLQEAQYF.

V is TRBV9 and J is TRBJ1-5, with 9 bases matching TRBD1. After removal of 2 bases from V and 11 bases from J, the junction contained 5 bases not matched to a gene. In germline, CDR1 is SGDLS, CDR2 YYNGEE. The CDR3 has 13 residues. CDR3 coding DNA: TGTGCCAGCAGCGTGGGACAGGGAGGGACCCAGCATTTT. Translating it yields CASSVGQGGTQHF. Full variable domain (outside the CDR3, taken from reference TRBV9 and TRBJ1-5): DSGVTQTPKHLITATGQRVTLRCSPRSGDLSVYWYQQSLDQGLQFLIQYYNGEERAKGNILERFSAQQFPDLHSELNLSSLELGDSALYFCASSVGQGGTQHFGDGTRLSIL.

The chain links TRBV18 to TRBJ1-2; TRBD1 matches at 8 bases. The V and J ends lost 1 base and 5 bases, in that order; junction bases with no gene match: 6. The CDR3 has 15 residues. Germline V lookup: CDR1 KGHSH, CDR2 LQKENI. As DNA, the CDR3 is TGTGCCAGCTCACCACAAGAAACAGGGGGGTATGGCTACACCTTC. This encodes CASSPQETGGYGYTF.

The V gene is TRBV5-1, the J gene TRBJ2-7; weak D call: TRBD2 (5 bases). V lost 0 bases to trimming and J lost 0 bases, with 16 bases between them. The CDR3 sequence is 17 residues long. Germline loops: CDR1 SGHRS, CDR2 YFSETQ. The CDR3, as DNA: TGCGCCAGCAGCTTGGCCTTTGGAGGAGCCAACTCCTACGAGCAGTACTTC. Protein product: CASSLAFGGANSYEQYF.

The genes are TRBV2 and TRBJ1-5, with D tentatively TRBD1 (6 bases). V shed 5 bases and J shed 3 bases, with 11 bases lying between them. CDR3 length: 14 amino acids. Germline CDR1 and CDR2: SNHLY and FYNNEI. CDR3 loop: CASSSDRINQPQHF. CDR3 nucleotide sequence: TGTGCCAGCAGTAGCGACAGGATCAATCAGCCCCAGCATTTT.

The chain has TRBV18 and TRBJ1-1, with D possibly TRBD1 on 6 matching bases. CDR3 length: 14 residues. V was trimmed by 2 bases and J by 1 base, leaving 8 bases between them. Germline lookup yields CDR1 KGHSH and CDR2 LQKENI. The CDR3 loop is CASSPGTQNTEAFF. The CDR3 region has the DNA TGTGCCAGCTCACCAGGGACACAGAACACTGAAGCTTTCTTT.

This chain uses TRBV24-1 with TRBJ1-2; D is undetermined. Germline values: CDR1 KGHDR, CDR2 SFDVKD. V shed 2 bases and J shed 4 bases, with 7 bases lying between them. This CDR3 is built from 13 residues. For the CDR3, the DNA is TGTGCCACCAGTGATTCTAACAGCTATGGCTACACCTTC. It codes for CATSDSNSYGYTF.

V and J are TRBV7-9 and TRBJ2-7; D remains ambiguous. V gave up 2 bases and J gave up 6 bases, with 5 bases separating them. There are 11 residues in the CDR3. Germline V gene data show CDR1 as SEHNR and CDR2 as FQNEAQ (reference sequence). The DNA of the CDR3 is TGTGCCAGCAGCTTAAACGGCGAGCAGTACTTC. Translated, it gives CASSLNGEQYF.

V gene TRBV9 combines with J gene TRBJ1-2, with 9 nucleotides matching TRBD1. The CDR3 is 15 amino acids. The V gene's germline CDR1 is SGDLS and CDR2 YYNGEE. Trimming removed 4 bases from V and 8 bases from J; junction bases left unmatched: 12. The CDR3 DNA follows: TGTGCCAGCAGCCGGGACAGGGAAAAACGGACCGGCTACACCTTC. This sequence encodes CASSRDREKRTGYTF.

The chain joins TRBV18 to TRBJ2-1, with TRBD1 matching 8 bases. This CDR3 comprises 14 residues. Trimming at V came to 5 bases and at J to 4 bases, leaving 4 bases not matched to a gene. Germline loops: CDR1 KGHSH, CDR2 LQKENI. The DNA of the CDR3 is TGTGCCAGCTCAGGGCAGGGGGCGTACAATGAGCAGTTCTTC. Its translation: CASSGQGAYNEQFF.

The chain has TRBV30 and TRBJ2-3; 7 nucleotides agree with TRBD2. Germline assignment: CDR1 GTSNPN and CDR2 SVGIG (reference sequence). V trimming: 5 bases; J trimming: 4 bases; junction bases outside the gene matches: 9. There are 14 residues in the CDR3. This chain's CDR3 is CAWESGEYADTQYF. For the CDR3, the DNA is TGTGCCTGGGAGAGCGGGGAATATGCAGATACGCAGTATTTT.

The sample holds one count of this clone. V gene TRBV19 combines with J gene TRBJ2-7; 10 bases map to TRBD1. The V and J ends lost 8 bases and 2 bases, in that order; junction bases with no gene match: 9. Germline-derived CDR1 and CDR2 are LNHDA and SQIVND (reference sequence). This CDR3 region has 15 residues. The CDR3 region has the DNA TGTGCCAGTCAACCCGCGGGACAGGGGACCTACGAGCAGTACTTC. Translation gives CASQPAGQGTYEQYF.